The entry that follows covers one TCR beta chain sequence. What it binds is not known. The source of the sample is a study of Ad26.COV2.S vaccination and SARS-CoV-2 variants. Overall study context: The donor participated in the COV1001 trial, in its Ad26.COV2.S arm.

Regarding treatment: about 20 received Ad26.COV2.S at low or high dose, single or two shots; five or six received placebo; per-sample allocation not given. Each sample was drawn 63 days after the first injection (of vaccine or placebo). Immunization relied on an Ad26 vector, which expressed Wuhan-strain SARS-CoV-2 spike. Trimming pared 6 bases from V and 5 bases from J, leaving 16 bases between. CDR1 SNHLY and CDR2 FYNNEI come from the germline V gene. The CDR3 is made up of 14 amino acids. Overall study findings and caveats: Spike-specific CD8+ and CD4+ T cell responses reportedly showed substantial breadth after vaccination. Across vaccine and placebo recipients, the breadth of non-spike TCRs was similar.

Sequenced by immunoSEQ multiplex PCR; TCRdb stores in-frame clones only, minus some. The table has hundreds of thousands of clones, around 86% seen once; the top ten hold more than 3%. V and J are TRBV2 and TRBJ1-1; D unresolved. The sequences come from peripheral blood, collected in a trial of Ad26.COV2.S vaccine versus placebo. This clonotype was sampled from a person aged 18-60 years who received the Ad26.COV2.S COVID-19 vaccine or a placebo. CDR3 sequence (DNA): TGTGCCAGCAGCCCAGCGGGTCCGAGAACTGAAGCTTTCTTT. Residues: CASSPAGPRTEAFF.